Following are 20 T cell receptor beta chains from one sample sequenced in a study of T cells in localized non-small cell lung cancer. The data were produced by immunoSEQ multiplex PCR, yet TCRdb's version contains in-frame clones alone and is incomplete. Of about 19,000 clones listed, roughly nine tenths were seen once; the top ten hold about 3%. This sample comprised peripheral blood, obtained before any cancer treatment. These receptors came from a woman aged 35 to 70 with stage I lung adenocarcinoma.

V and J are TRBV2 and TRBJ1-5; 10 bases align to TRBD1. The CDR3 is 16 amino acids. CDR1 is SNHLY, CDR2 FYNNEI, per germline. V gave up 2 bases and J gave up 6 bases; unmatched junction bases: 7. The CDR3 nucleotides read TGTGCCAGCAGTGAAAGCTCCGGGACAGGGGTTCAGCCCCAGCATTTT. Translation gives CASSESSGTGVQPQHF.

The J gene is TRBJ2-7, the V gene TRBV11-2, with a possible D match to TRBD1 (6 bases). This CDR3 is 13 amino acids long. Germline values: CDR1 SGHAT, CDR2 FQNNGV. The V gene lost 5 bases and the J gene lost 3 bases, with 11 bases spanning the gap. This chain's CDR3 is CASSGQRIYEQYF. Written as DNA, the CDR3 is TGTGCCAGCAGCGGACAGCGGATCTACGAGCAGTACTTC.

In this sample, this clone turned up a few times. V usage is TRBV9 and J usage is TRBJ1-2; 7 bases map to TRBD1. The CDR3 runs 14 residues. V gave up 0 bases and J gave up 8 bases; unmatched junction bases: 7. From germline, CDR1 is SGDLS and CDR2 YYNGEE. CDR3 in DNA: TGTGCCAGCAGCGTAGAGGGGACAGCCCTCGGCTACACCTTC. Residues: CASSVEGTALGYTF.

The chain recombines TRBV5-1 with TRBJ2-3; 11 bases fit TRBD2. Germline CDR1 and CDR2: SGHRS and YFSETQ. Trimming at V came to 4 bases and at J to 4 bases, leaving 5 bases not matched to a gene. The CDR3 contains 15 residues. CDR3 sequence: CASSETSGSSDTQYF. The CDR3, as DNA: TGCGCCAGCAGCGAAACTAGCGGGAGCTCAGATACGCAGTATTTT. The complete variable domain, with remaining parts taken from reference TRBV5-1 and TRBJ2-3, reads KAGVTQTPRYLIKTRGQQVTLSCSPISGHRSVSWYQQTPGQGLQFLFEYFSETQRNKGNFPGRFSGRQFSNSRSEMNVSTLELGDSALYLCASSETSGSSDTQYFGPGTRLTVL.

The chain joins TRBV9 to TRBJ2-3; D not resolved. The CDR3 length is 14 residues. Germline CDR1 reads SGDLS; CDR2 reads YYNGEE. Trimming shortened V by 0 bases and J by 6 bases, and 11 bases separated the two germline ends. The CDR3 DNA reads TGTGCCAGCAGCGTAGGACCGCGTATGGATACGCAGTATTTT. Amino acids: CASSVGPRMDTQYF.

The J gene is TRBJ2-5, the V gene TRBV5-6; 9 bases map to TRBD2. The CDR3 spans 17 residues. With V trimmed by 0 bases and J by 2 bases, 8 bases remained unmatched. From germline, CDR1 is SGHDT and CDR2 YYEEEE. This CDR3 is CASSLVLGGGVQETQYF. Written as DNA, the CDR3 is TGTGCCAGCAGCTTGGTTCTGGGCGGGGGGGTTCAAGAGACCCAGTACTTC.

This chain links TRBV2 with TRBJ1-2, with D unclear. Germline CDR1 reads SNHLY; CDR2 reads FYNNEI. The CDR3 has 15 residues. V gave up 5 bases and J gave up 0 bases, with 13 bases separating them. The CDR3 region has the DNA TGTGCCAGCAGTAGTGTCACAGCATCTAACTATGGCTACACCTTC. Residues: CASSSVTASNYGYTF. Together with reference TRBV2 and TRBJ1-2, the CDR3 gives the full variable domain: EPEVTQTPSHQVTQMGQEVILRCVPISNHLYFYWYRQILGQKVEFLVSFYNNEISEKSEIFDDQFSVERPDGSNFTLKIRSTKLEDSAMYFCASSSVTASNYGYTFGSGTRLTVV.

This chain links TRBV10-3 with TRBJ2-2, with D maybe TRBD2 (6 bases). Germline CDR1 reads ENHRY; CDR2 reads SYGVKD. CDR3 size: 15 residues. V lost 2 bases, J lost 6 bases, and 13 bases lay in between. The CDR3 loop is CAISEGTGAAGELFF. The CDR3, as DNA: TGTGCCATCAGTGAGGGGACGGGAGCGGCCGGGGAGCTGTTTTTT.

V and J are TRBV5-1 and TRBJ1-1; TRBD1 is a possible D gene (6 bases). Germline V lookup: CDR1 SGHRS, CDR2 YFSETQ. V gave up 0 bases and J gave up 2 bases, with 14 bases separating them. This CDR3 comprises 16 residues. This CDR3 reads CASSLDRAIGNTEAFF. The DNA for the CDR3 is TGCGCCAGCAGCTTGGACAGGGCTATTGGAAACACTGAAGCTTTCTTT.

The chain employs TRBV7-9 and TRBJ2-5; the match to TRBD2 covers 8 bases. This CDR3 spans 13 amino acids. The V gene end was trimmed by 4 bases and the J gene end by 5 bases; junction bases not matched to a gene: 3. The V gene's germline CDR1 is SEHNR and CDR2 FQNEAQ (reference sequence). For the CDR3, the DNA is TGTGCCAGCAGCTCGGGACTAGGGGAGACCCAGTACTTC. It specifies CASSSGLGETQYF.

CDR3 amino acids: CASRLEGGVLTF. The DNA of the CDR3 is TGTGCCAGCAGACTCGAGGGGGGAGTCCTGACTTTC. The rearrangement links TRBV27 to TRBJ2-6; D is perhaps TRBD1 or TRBD2 (6 bases each). This CDR3 region has 12 residues. Germline values: CDR1 MNHEY, CDR2 SMNVEV (reference sequence). Deletions cut 6 bases from V and 13 bases from J, with 13 bases between.

This rearrangement joins TRBV11-3 to TRBJ2-3; possibly TRBD2 for D (5 bases). CDR3 size: 15 residues. V lost 1 base to trimming and J lost 6 bases, with 14 bases between them. Per the germline V gene, CDR1 is SGHNT and CDR2 is YENEEA. The CDR3 nucleotides read TGTGCCAGCAGCTTAGGAGGGTCGGAACCGGATACGCAGTATTTT. This sequence encodes CASSLGGSEPDTQYF.

The rearrangement links TRBV9 to TRBJ2-5; D is ambiguous. V was cut by 0 bases and J by 3 bases, with 6 bases left in between. The CDR3 length is 13 residues. Germline CDR1 reads SGDLS; CDR2 reads YYNGEE. CDR3 loop: CASSVGPEETQYF. CDR3 in DNA: TGTGCCAGCAGCGTAGGGCCAGAAGAGACCCAGTACTTC. Using reference TRBV9 and TRBJ2-5 for the parts outside the CDR3, the full variable domain is DSGVTQTPKHLITATGQRVTLRCSPRSGDLSVYWYQQSLDQGLQFLIQYYNGEERAKGNILERFSAQQFPDLHSELNLSSLELGDSALYFCASSVGPEETQYFGPGTRLLVL.

The V and J genes are TRBV5-6 and TRBJ2-2; no clear D. Germline V CDR1 and CDR2: SGHDT, YYEEEE. The CDR3 is 15 residues long. V was cut by 0 bases and J by 4 bases, with 10 bases left in between. The CDR3: CASSLVGSFTGELFF. CDR3 DNA: TGTGCCAGCAGCTTGGTCGGTAGCTTCACCGGGGAGCTGTTTTTT.

The sample holds a few counts of this clone. The chain combines TRBV30 with TRBJ2-3; tentatively, D is TRBD1 or TRBD2 (6 bases each). The ends were cut back, 5 bases at V and 2 bases at J, with 17 bases in the middle. CDR3 size: 15 residues. Germline values: CDR1 GTSNPN, CDR2 SVGIG (reference sequence). The CDR3 region is CAWEGGGFNTDTQYF. CDR3 bases: TGTGCCTGGGAAGGAGGGGGATTTAACACAGATACGCAGTATTTT.

The CDR3 DNA follows: TGTGCCAGCGGGGACGGGGCCAACGTCCTGACTTTC. Translated: CASGDGANVLTF. The chain has TRBV2 and TRBJ2-6; D is perhaps TRBD1 or TRBD2 (5 bases each). The CDR3 has 12 amino acids. The germline CDR1 and CDR2 sequences are SNHLY and FYNNEI. The ends were cut back, 8 bases at V and 4 bases at J, with 6 bases in the middle.

V and J are TRBV18 and TRBJ2-5, with TRBD1 matching over 7 bases. The CDR3 length is 14 residues. Germline-derived CDR1 and CDR2 are KGHSH and LQKENI. J was trimmed by 4 bases and V by 3 bases; bases with no gene match: 5. CDR3 sequence: CASSPGQSRETQYF. The CDR3 DNA sequence: TGTGCCAGCTCACCGGGACAGTCGCGAGAGACCCAGTACTTC.

The CDR3 coding sequence is TGTGCCAGCAGCCCCGGGACACCCTACGAGCAGTACTTC. Protein product: CASSPGTPYEQYF. The chain recombines TRBV5-8 with TRBJ2-7; D is perhaps TRBD1 (6 bases). This CDR3 has 13 residues. Trimming pared 4 bases from V and 2 bases from J, leaving 10 bases between. Germline V gene data show CDR1 as SGHTS and CDR2 as YDEGEE.

The V call is TRBV5-8, the J call TRBJ2-3; tentative D call: TRBD1 (5 bases). V was trimmed by 4 bases and J by 4 bases, leaving 7 bases between them. Germline CDR1 is SGHTS and CDR2 is YDEGEE. The CDR3 is 12 residues long. DNA of the CDR3: TGTGCCAGCAGCATCAGGGCAGATACGCAGTATTTT. Protein product: CASSIRADTQYF.

This clone was seen a handful of times. This sequence joins TRBV5-5 and TRBJ1-1; D perhaps matches TRBD1 (5 bases). This CDR3 has 13 residues. V was pared by 2 bases and J by 7 bases, with 12 bases between. Germline V gives CDR1 SGHKS, CDR2 YYEKEE (reference sequence). CDR3: CASSFGGQGEAFF. The CDR3 nucleotides read TGTGCCAGCAGCTTCGGGGGTCAGGGTGAAGCTTTCTTT.